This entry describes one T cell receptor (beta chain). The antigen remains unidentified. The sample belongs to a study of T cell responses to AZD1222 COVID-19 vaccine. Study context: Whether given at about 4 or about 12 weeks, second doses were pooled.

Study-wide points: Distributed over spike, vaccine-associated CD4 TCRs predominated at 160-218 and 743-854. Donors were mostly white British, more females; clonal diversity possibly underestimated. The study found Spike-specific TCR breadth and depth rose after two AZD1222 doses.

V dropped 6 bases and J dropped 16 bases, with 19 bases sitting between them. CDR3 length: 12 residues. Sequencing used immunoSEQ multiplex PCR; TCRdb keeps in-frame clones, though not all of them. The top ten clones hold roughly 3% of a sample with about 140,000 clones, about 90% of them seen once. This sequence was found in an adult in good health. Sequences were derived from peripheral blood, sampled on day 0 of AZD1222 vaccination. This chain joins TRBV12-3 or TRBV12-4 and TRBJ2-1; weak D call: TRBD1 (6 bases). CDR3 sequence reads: CASSFPTGLVFF. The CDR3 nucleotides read TGTGCCAGCAGCTTTCCTACAGGGTTAGTCTTCTTC.